The 2 T cell receptor beta chains presented below share a single source sample, sequenced in a study of CD8+CD57+ T cells in acquired aplastic anemia. Both TCR beta VDJ combination and CDR3 sequence profiling were carried out. Genomic DNA was the template for this profiling. A single record per CDR3 protein comes from TCRdb applying MiXCR to the reads. This table has under 500,000 distinct CDR3 sequences, around 30% appearing once. Whoever was chosen for sequencing had shown CD8+CD57+ cell expansion by flow cytometry. What was sequenced was sorted CD4+, CD8+, or CD8+CD57+ T cells (not recorded which) from PBMCs. Receptors were obtained from a human donor with aplastic anemia.

CDR3 loop: CASSWRAGDAETQYF. The CDR3 DNA reads as TGTGCCAGCAGCTGGAGGGCGGGAGACGCAGAGACCCAGTACTTC. The chain recombines TRBV5-5 with TRBJ2-5; 7 nucleotides agree with TRBD2. CDR1 is SGHKS and CDR2 is YYEKEE in the germline V gene (reference sequence). The CDR3 covers 15 residues. V trimming: 3 bases; J trimming: 4 bases; junction bases outside the gene matches: 9.

This clonotype was counted ten times or more. The V call is TRBV4-3, the J call TRBJ1-2; 7 bases map to TRBD1. J gave up 7 bases and V 0 bases, and 5 bases lay outside the gene matches. There are 14 residues in the CDR3. The germline gives CDR1 LGHNA, CDR2 YSLEER. The CDR3 DNA sequence: TGCGCCAGCAGCCAAGATGGGGCAGGGGGTGGCTACACCTTC. Residues: CASSQDGAGGGYTF.